This entry features one T cell receptor beta chain sequence. This sample was taken from a study of beta chain features in type 1 diabetes. Looking at the study overall: On cell yields, gender and age, patients and healthy donors were similar.

CDR3 length: 16 amino acids. Germline V CDR1 and CDR2: SEHNR, FQNEAQ (reference sequence). Trimming cost V 5 bases and J 5 bases; bases outside gene matches: 8. What was sequenced were expressed TCRB transcripts, since all of the isolated RNA had been reverse transcribed. The method was immunoSEQ multiplex PCR; TCRdb's version includes in-frame clones alone and lacks a portion of them. The sample yields approximately 300,000 clones, approximately 9.9% seen once. Central memory, naive, regulatory and stem cell-like memory CD4+ cells were sorted by CD45RO/CCR7/CD25/CD127/CD95/CD27. The V and J genes are TRBV7-9 and TRBJ2-7; 14 nucleotides align to TRBD2. The sequenced sample was naive CD4+ T cells from blood. This TCR derives from a woman in her twenties or thirties in good health. The CDR3 nucleotides are TGTGCCAGCAGCCGAACAGGGACTAGCGGGAGCAACGAGCAGTACTTC. Translating gives CASSRTGTSGSNEQYF. Full variable domain (missing parts from reference TRBV7-9 and TRBJ2-7): DTGVSQNPRHKITKRGQNVTFRCDPISEHNRLYWYRQTLGQGPEFLTYFQNEAQLEKSRLLSDRFSAERPKGSFSTLEIQRTEQGDSAMYLCASSRTGTSGSNEQYFGPGTRLTVT.